Listed below are T cell receptor beta chains from one sample, sequenced in a study of CD8+CD57+ T cells in acquired aplastic anemia. TCRdb ran MiXCR on the reads and lists one entry per CDR3 protein. The sample lists roughly 150,000 distinct CDR3 sequences, over 40% occurring once. Sequencing used sorted CD4+, CD8+, or CD8+CD57+ T cells (not recorded which) from PBMCs. These receptors were obtained from a human donor with aplastic anemia. The CDR3 runs from the conserved cysteine through the conserved F or W. Each record gives: D gene, V gene, J gene, clone size, CDR3 protein, CDR3 DNA. D genes are given only for firm matches. Not every row has a clone size; where given, it reads once, few, many or a size class.

>TRBD1|TRBV3-1|TRBJ1-3|few
CASSPRTGSGNTIYF
TGTGCCAGCAGCCCTCGGACAGGTTCTGGAAACACCATATATTTT
>NA|TRBV11-2|TRBJ1-5|NA
CASSLDPGTSNQPQHF
TGTGCCAGCAGCTTAGATCCGGGGACAAGCAATCAGCCCCAGCATTTT
>NA|TRBV12-3/TRBV12-4|TRBJ2-7|NA
CASSPGTRAYEQYF
TGTGCCAGTTCACCCGGGACAAGAGCCTACGAGCAGTACTTC
>NA|TRBV20-1|TRBJ2-1|many
CSAIHDNEQFF
TGCAGTGCCATCCACGACAATGAGCAGTTCTTC
>NA|TRBV10-3|TRBJ2-1|few
CAISGTNEQFF
TGTGCCATCAGTGGCACCAATGAGCAGTTCTTC
>NA|TRBV12-3/TRBV12-4|TRBJ1-5|many
CASSFNQGRGNQPQHF
TGTGCCAGCAGTTTCAACCAGGGGAGGGGCAATCAGCCCCAGCATTTT
>TRBD1|TRBV25-1|TRBJ1-1|NA
CASGSPTRGTEAFF
TGTGCCAGCGGGAGTCCAACCAGGGGGACTGAAGCTTTCTTT
>TRBD2|TRBV25-1|TRBJ2-1|NA
CASSGTGTSSYNEQFF
TGTGCCAGCAGTGGAACCGGGACTAGCTCCTACAATGAGCAGTTCTTC
>NA|TRBV4-1|TRBJ2-6|few
CASSQVGSSNSGANVLTF
TGCGCCAGCAGCCAAGTCGGATCCTCGAACTCTGGGGCCAACGTCCTGACTTTC
>TRBD2|TRBV19|TRBJ2-5|few
CASSSSSGSQETQYF
TGTGCCAGTAGTTCTTCTAGCGGGAGCCAAGAGACCCAGTACTTC
>NA|TRBV20-1|TRBJ2-5|NA
CSATPRTDYQETQYF
TGCAGTGCTACTCCTCGAACAGACTACCAAGAGACCCAGTACTTC